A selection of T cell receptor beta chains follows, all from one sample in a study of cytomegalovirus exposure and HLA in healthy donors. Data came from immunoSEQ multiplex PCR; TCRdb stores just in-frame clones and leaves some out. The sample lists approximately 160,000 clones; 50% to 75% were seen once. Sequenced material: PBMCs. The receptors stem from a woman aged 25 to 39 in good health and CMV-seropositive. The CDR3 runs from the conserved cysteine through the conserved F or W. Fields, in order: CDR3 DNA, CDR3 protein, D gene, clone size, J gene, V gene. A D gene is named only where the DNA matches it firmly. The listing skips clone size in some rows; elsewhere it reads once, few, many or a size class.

TGTGCCAGCAGCAAAGTGACAGGACTCTCCTACGAGCAGTACTTC,CASSKVTGLSYEQYF,NA,NA,TRBJ2-7,TRBV21-1
TGTGCCAGCTCGCCAACTAGCGGGTGGTCCTACGAGCAGTACTTC,CASSPTSGWSYEQYF,TRBD2,few,TRBJ2-7,TRBV18
TGTGCCAGCAGCTTGGGGAAAACAGGGGGCGGCTCTGAAGCTTTCTTT,CASSLGKTGGGSEAFF,TRBD1,NA,TRBJ1-1,TRBV7-6
TGTGCCAGCATGAGGCTAAGGCGCGACGAGCAGTACTTC,CASMRLRRDEQYF,NA,NA,TRBJ2-7,TRBV2
TGCGCCACCAAGCCCTTGGGGGGGACGATCCAGTTAGCTTTCTTT,CATKPLGGTIQLAFF,NA,NA,TRBJ1-1,TRBV4-1
TGTGCCTGGAGTGTACTACCCATCACCTACGAGCAGTACTTC,CAWSVLPITYEQYF,NA,NA,TRBJ2-7,TRBV30
TGTGCCAGCAGTGTCACAGGGTTAGAGACCCAGTACTTC,CASSVTGLETQYF,NA,NA,TRBJ2-5,TRBV6-1
TGTGCCAGCAGCGTATGGATAGCGGGAGGATCCTACGAGCAGTACTTC,CASSVWIAGGSYEQYF,TRBD2,once,TRBJ2-7,TRBV7-2
TGTGCCAGCGCGGGTGTGGGGCAGCCCCAGCATTTT,CASAGVGQPQHF,NA,NA,TRBJ1-5,TRBV27
TGTGCCAGCAGGGGTAGCGGGACCTTCCAGGGTGAGCAGTTCTTC,CASRGSGTFQGEQFF,TRBD2,NA,TRBJ2-1,TRBV27
TGTGCCAGCAGCTTGGTCCCGAGACAGGGCTACAATGAGCAGTTCTTC,CASSLVPRQGYNEQFF,TRBD1,NA,TRBJ2-1,TRBV5-4
TGTGCCAGCAGCCAACAGGGGGTAATATCACCCCTCCACTTT,CASSQQGVISPLHF,TRBD1,NA,TRBJ1-6,TRBV11-1
TGTGCCAGCTCAGACCAGGAGCGGGCTTTCTTT,CASSDQERAFF,NA,NA,TRBJ1-1,TRBV18
TGTGCCAGCAGCCTGCGGACTAGCGGGGGGCAAGAGACCCAGTACTTC,CASSLRTSGGQETQYF,TRBD2,NA,TRBJ2-5,TRBV7-9
TGTGCCAGCAGCGCCGACATAAGGCAGCCCCAGCATTTT,CASSADIRQPQHF,NA,NA,TRBJ1-5,TRBV27
TGTGCCAGCTCACCCCGGGAGGCTAGGGAGCAGTACTTC,CASSPREAREQYF,TRBD2,NA,TRBJ2-7,TRBV18
TGCGCCAGCAGCTTGGAGCCCGGACAGGTGAACACTGAAGCTTTCTTT,CASSLEPGQVNTEAFF,TRBD1,NA,TRBJ1-1,TRBV5-1
TGCGCCAGCAGCCAAATCCCTCACGGTGCATCAATCGACGAGCAGTACTTC,CASSQIPHGASIDEQYF,NA,NA,TRBJ2-7,TRBV4-1
TGTGCCAGCAGCGGGGGGACAGGGCGGTCGGACGAGCAGTACTTC,CASSGGTGRSDEQYF,TRBD1,NA,TRBJ2-7,TRBV5-4
TGTGCCAGCAGCCCACCGACTAGCTCTGGGAATGAGCAGTTCTTC,CASSPPTSSGNEQFF,TRBD2,NA,TRBJ2-1,TRBV5-4
TGTGCCAGCAGCTTAGGGGCAGGAATGTATGGCTACACCTTC,CASSLGAGMYGYTF,NA,NA,TRBJ1-2,TRBV11-2
TGCAGCGTCTCGACAGGCTTCTCTGGAAACACCATATATTTT,CSVSTGFSGNTIYF,NA,few,TRBJ1-3,TRBV29-1
TGTGCCAGCAGCCAGGGACAGGGTGGAAATCAGCCCCAGCATTTT,CASSQGQGGNQPQHF,TRBD1,NA,TRBJ1-5,TRBV7-2
TGTGCCAGCATCCCGGTAGGGACTGGAGGAACTGAAGCTTTCTTT,CASIPVGTGGTEAFF,NA,NA,TRBJ1-1,TRBV9
TGTGCCACCTCCCCGGGGTACCCTACTCAAGAGACCCAGTACTTC,CATSPGYPTQETQYF,NA,NA,TRBJ2-5,TRBV7-9
TGCGCCAGCAGCTTGGATTTTAGCGGGAACTACGAGCAGTACTTC,CASSLDFSGNYEQYF,TRBD2,NA,TRBJ2-7,TRBV5-1
TGTGCCAGCAGCTGGCGGGGGGGAGCTAACTATGGCTACACCTTC,CASSWRGGANYGYTF,NA,NA,TRBJ1-2,TRBV6-4
TGTGCCAGCAGGGGCCCGGGACAGAGTTACTACGAGCAGTACTTC,CASRGPGQSYYEQYF,TRBD1,NA,TRBJ2-7,TRBV6-1